The present TCR beta chain was sequenced within a study of blood T cell repertoires in COVID-19. About the study: Nucleic acid was either cDNA or gDNA, and it came from T cells, B-cell-depleted T cells, or PBMCs.

Profiling relied on immunoSEQ multiplex PCR, and the TCRdb table lists in-frame clones only, not all of them. This sample carries around 200,000 clones, roughly 85% of them seen once, and the ten largest clones take 6.2%. V lost 0 bases and J lost 1; bases outside the gene matches: 5. Germline loops: CDR1 KGHSH, CDR2 LQKENI. The CDR3 runs 16 residues. Sequences were obtained from PBMCs or T cells enriched from blood (not recorded which). The V and J genes are TRBV18 and TRBJ1-1; 7 bases are shared with TRBD1. The clonotype was recovered from a middle-aged man who had recovered from COVID-19. The DNA for the CDR3 is TGTGCCAGCTCACCACCGAGCCCAGGGGGGAACACTGAAGCTTTCTTT. It yields the protein CASSPPSPGGNTEAFF.